Reported below is one T cell receptor (beta chain). Between the trimmed V and J ends, which lost 5 bases and 2 bases, there was a span of 15 bases. The CDR3 consists of 16 residues. The germline gives CDR1 LGHDT, CDR2 YNNKEL (reference sequence). The data were produced by immunoSEQ multiplex PCR, yet TCRdb's version contains in-frame clones alone and is incomplete. Of about 210,000 clones in the sample, roughly 87% were seen once. This specimen comes from a study of blood T cell repertoires in COVID-19. The receptor comes from an older woman with COVID-19, enrolled during active disease. Sequencing used peripheral blood. The chain joins TRBV3-1 (or the pseudogene TRBV3-2) to TRBJ2-2, with D tentatively TRBD2 (7 bases). CDR3 region: CASSLRAGANTGELFF. The CDR3 DNA reads as TGTGCCAGCAGCTTGAGGGCGGGGGCAAACACCGGGGAGCTGTTTTTT.